This TCR beta chain comes out of a study of blood T cell repertoires in COVID-19. Study background: Donors in the United States, Italy and Spain gave samples during acute or convalescent COVID-19. PBMCs, B-cell-depleted T cells, or T cells were the source of the cDNA or gDNA that made up the material.

Germline CDR1 SGHKS, CDR2 YYEKEE (reference sequence). Losses at the gene ends were 2 bases for V and 4 bases for J; bases not matched to a gene: 5. This CDR3 has 15 amino acids. In the original workflow: Reference gene primer amplification yielded estimated nucleated cell counts. This table comes from immunoSEQ multiplex PCR, and its TCRdb copy is limited to in-frame clones, with some not included. V and J calls and clone size are copied from that table; D and trimming were computed from the DNA. The sample yields more than 200,000 clones, roughly 85% seen once. The material sequenced was peripheral blood. The TCR originated in a man aged 18 to 29 with active or convalescent COVID-19. The chain recombines TRBV5-5 with TRBJ2-1; 8 bases line up with TRBD1. The CDR3 reads CASSFIWTGYNEQFF. CDR3 nucleotide sequence: TGTGCCAGCAGCTTCATCTGGACAGGGTACAATGAGCAGTTCTTC. Together with reference TRBV5-5 and TRBJ2-1, the CDR3 gives the full variable domain: DAGVTQSPTHLIKTRGQQVTLRCSPISGHKSVSWYQQVLGQGPQFIFQYYEKEERGRGNFPDRFSARQFPNYSSELNVNALLLGDSALYLCASSFIWTGYNEQFFGPGTRLTVL.